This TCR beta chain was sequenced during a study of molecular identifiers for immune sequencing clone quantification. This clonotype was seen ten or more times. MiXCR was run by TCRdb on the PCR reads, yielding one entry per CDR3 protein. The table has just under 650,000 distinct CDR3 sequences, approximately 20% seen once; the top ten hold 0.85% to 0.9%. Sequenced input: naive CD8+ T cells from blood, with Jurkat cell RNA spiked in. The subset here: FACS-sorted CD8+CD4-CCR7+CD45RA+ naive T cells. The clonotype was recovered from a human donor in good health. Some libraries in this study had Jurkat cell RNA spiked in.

CDR3 bases: TGTGCCAGCAACGATGCCGTCGGGGAAAAACTGTTTTTT. Translating gives CASNDAVGEKLFF. The chain combines TRBV12-3 or TRBV12-4 with TRBJ1-4; D remains ambiguous. The V and J ends lost 7 bases and 8 bases respectively, with 14 bases between them. The CDR3 runs to 13 residues.